This T cell receptor (beta chain) was recovered during a study of T-cell memory formation after mild COVID-19. Study-level information: There were largely donor-specific TCR clusters.

Germline V gene data show CDR1 as LGHDT and CDR2 as YNNKEL (reference sequence). The V end lost 4 bases, the J end lost 1 base, and 12 bases lay between the germline ends. The CDR3 covers 15 residues. Via MiXCR, TCRdb re-called the 5' RACE reads, giving one row per CDR3 protein. Altogether over 45,000 distinct CDR3 sequences are present, approximately 30% being singletons, with the ten largest covering roughly 47%. The rearrangement joins TRBV3-1 to TRBJ2-3; no clear D gene. Source material: PBMCs or a T cell subset sorted from them (not recorded which). The clonotype originates from a man between 18 and 35 years old who had mild COVID-19 (a few samples of this study predate the infection). Cell type and time point are not known. CDR3 DNA sequence: TGTGCCAGCAGCCCCTACCGTGCGGGCACAGATACGCAGTATTTT. It is translated as CASSPYRAGTDTQYF.